Listed below are T cell receptor beta chains from one sample, sequenced in a study of T cell repertoires in cytomegalovirus infection. The antigens these receptors bind are not known. TCRdb independently ran MiXCR on the reads; one entry per CDR3 protein. The sample has about 920,000 distinct CDR3 sequences, more than 25% seen once. Sequencing was performed on cultured CD8+ T cells from PBMCs, taken from culture after CMV antigen stimulation. All receptors derive from a human donor in good health (CMV status not recorded). Some clones in this sample may be carry-over from other donors' samples. Both conserved end residues are part of each CDR3. The order of the fields is clone size, V gene, J gene, D gene, CDR3 DNA, CDR3 protein. A D gene is named only where the DNA matches it firmly. Clone size is not always given. Where it is, it says once, few, many or a class for expanded clones.

abundance: NA
v_gene: TRBV9
j_gene: TRBJ2-1
d_gene: NA
CDR3nt: TGTGCCAGCAGCCCCAGACTAACCCCTGGGAATGAGCAGTTCTTC
CDR3aa: CASSPRLTPGNEQFF

abundance: NA
v_gene: TRBV7-2
j_gene: TRBJ2-7
d_gene: NA
CDR3nt: TGTGCCAGCAGCTGGACAGCGGGTGCATCCTACGAGCAGTACTTC
CDR3aa: CASSWTAGASYEQYF

abundance: few
v_gene: TRBV27
j_gene: TRBJ2-3
d_gene: NA
CDR3nt: TGTGCCAGCAGTCCCACAGCCACAGATACGCAGTATTTT
CDR3aa: CASSPTATDTQYF

abundance: few
v_gene: TRBV12-3/TRBV12-4
j_gene: TRBJ1-2
d_gene: NA
CDR3nt: TGTGCCAGCAGTCCACTCCCTTGGGGCTATGGCTACACCTTC
CDR3aa: CASSPLPWGYGYTF

abundance: few
v_gene: TRBV19
j_gene: TRBJ1-5
d_gene: NA
CDR3nt: TGTGCCAGTAGTATTTCGCAGGGTTGGCCCCAGCATTTT
CDR3aa: CASSISQGWPQHF

abundance: NA
v_gene: TRBV7-9
j_gene: TRBJ1-4
d_gene: TRBD1
CDR3nt: TGTGCCAGCAGCTCGCCCGGGACAGGGGGGGAAAAACTGTTTTTT
CDR3aa: CASSSPGTGGEKLFF

abundance: many
v_gene: TRBV7-2
j_gene: TRBJ1-4
d_gene: NA
CDR3nt: TGTGCCAGCAGCGACACAGGCCCAGGGGATGAAAAACTGTTTTTT
CDR3aa: CASSDTGPGDEKLFF

abundance: few
v_gene: TRBV2
j_gene: TRBJ2-3
d_gene: TRBD2
CDR3nt: TGTGCCAGCAGCCAACTAGCGGGGGTACGCACAGATACGCAGTATTTT
CDR3aa: CASSQLAGVRTDTQYF

abundance: few
v_gene: TRBV6-5
j_gene: TRBJ2-5
d_gene: TRBD2
CDR3nt: TGTGCCAGCAATCCGAGCGGGGGGGCCTCAGAGACCCAGTACTTC
CDR3aa: CASNPSGGASETQYF

abundance: few
v_gene: TRBV5-6
j_gene: TRBJ1-2
d_gene: TRBD1
CDR3nt: TGTGCCAGCAGCTTATTCGTAGAAGGACAGGGGGCCGCTAACTATGGCTACACCTTC
CDR3aa: CASSLFVEGQGAANYGYTF

abundance: many
v_gene: TRBV7-2
j_gene: TRBJ1-1
d_gene: NA
CDR3nt: TGTGCCAGCAGCTTCGTGACAGGCGAAACTGAAGCTTTCTTT
CDR3aa: CASSFVTGETEAFF

abundance: few
v_gene: TRBV10-3
j_gene: TRBJ1-2
d_gene: NA
CDR3nt: TGTGCCATCAGTGAGTCGACTGCTAACTATGGCTACACCTTC
CDR3aa: CAISESTANYGYTF

abundance: few
v_gene: TRBV11-3
j_gene: TRBJ1-1
d_gene: TRBD1
CDR3nt: TGTGCCAGCAGCCGGACAGGGGGGGACACTGAAGCTTTCTTT
CDR3aa: CASSRTGGDTEAFF

abundance: many
v_gene: TRBV7-2
j_gene: TRBJ1-1
d_gene: TRBD1
CDR3nt: TGTGCCAGCAGCTTAGGCGCCTCAACAGGGGTCACTGAAGCTTTCTTT
CDR3aa: CASSLGASTGVTEAFF

abundance: NA
v_gene: TRBV19
j_gene: TRBJ2-6
d_gene: NA
CDR3nt: TGTGCCAGTAGTATCTCGCTAACTGGGGCCAACGTCCTGACTTTC
CDR3aa: CASSISLTGANVLTF